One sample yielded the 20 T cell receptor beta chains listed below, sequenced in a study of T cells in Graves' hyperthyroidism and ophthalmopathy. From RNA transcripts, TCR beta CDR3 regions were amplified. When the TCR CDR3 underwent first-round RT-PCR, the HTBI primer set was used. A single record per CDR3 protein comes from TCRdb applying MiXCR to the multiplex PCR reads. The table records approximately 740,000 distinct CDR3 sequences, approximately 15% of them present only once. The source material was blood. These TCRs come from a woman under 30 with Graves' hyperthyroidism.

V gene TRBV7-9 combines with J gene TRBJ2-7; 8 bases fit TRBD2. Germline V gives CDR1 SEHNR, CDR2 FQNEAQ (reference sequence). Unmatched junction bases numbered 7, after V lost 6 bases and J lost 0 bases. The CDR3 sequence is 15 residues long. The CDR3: CASSARGGSSYEQYF. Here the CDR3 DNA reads TGTGCCAGCAGTGCCCGGGGGGGAAGCTCCTACGAGCAGTACTTC.

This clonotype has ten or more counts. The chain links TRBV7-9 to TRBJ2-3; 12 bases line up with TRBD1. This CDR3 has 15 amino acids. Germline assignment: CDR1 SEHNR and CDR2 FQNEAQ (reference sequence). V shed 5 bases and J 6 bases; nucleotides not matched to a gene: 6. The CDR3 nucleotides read TGTGCCAGCAGCGAATCGGGACAGGGGGCGGATACGCAGTATTTT. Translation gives CASSESGQGADTQYF.

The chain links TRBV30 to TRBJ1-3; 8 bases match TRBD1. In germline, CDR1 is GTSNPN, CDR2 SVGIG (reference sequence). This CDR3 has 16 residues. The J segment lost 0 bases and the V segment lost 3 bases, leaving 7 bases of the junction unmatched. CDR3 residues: CAWRLPDRASGNTIYF. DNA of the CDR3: TGTGCCTGGAGACTTCCGGACAGGGCCTCTGGAAACACCATATATTTT.

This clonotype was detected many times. The CDR3 here is CASSSRQAPGSPLHF. The CDR3 nucleotides are TGTGCCAGCAGCTCACGACAGGCCCCCGGATCACCCCTCCACTTT. The rearrangement links TRBV11-2 to TRBJ1-6; tentatively, D is TRBD1 (6 bases). V was clipped by 4 bases and J by 10 bases, with 17 bases between them. The germline CDR1 and CDR2 sequences are SGHAT and FQNNGV. The CDR3 sequence is 15 residues long. The full variable domain, in which reference TRBV11-2 and TRBJ1-6 provide the parts outside the CDR3, is EAGVAQSPRYKIIEKRQSVAFWCNPISGHATLYWYQQILGQGPKLLIQFQNNGVVDDSQLPKDRFSAERLKGVDSTLKIQPAKLEDSAVYLCASSSRQAPGSPLHFGNGTRLTVT.

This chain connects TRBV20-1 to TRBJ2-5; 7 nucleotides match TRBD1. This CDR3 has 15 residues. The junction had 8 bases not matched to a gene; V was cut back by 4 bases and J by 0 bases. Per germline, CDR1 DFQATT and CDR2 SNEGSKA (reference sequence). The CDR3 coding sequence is TGCAGTGCTACCACAGGGGTGGGGTACCAAGAGACCCAGTACTTC. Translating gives CSATTGVGYQETQYF.

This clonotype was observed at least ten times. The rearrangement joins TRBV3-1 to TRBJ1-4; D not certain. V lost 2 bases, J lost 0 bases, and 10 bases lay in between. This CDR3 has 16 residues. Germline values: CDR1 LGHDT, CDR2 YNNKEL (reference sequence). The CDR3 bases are TGTGCCAGCAGCCAACCCGAGACGACAACTAATGAAAAACTGTTTTTT. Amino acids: CASSQPETTTNEKLFF. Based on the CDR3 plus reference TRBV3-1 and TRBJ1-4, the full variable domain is DTAVSQTPKYLVTQMGNDKSIKCEQNLGHDTMYWYKQDSKKFLKIMFSYNNKELIINETVPNRFSPKSPDKAHLNLHINSLELGDSAVYFCASSQPETTTNEKLFFGSGTQLSVL.

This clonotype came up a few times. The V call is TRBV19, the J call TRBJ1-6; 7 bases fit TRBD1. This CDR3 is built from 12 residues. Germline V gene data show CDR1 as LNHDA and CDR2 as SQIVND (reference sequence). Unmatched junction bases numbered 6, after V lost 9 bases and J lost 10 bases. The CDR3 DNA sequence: TGTGCCAGCAGGGGGGAAGGCTCACCCCTCCACTTT. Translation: CASRGEGSPLHF.

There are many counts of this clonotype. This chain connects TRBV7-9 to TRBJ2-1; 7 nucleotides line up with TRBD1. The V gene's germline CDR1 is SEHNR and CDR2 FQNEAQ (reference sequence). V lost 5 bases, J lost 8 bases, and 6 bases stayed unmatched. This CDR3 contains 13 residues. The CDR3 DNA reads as TGTGCCAGCAGCAAAGGGACAGTCGATGAGCAGTTCTTC. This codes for CASSKGTVDEQFF. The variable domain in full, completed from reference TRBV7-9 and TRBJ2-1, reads DTGVSQNPRHKITKRGQNVTFRCDPISEHNRLYWYRQTLGQGPEFLTYFQNEAQLEKSRLLSDRFSAERPKGSFSTLEIQRTEQGDSAMYLCASSKGTVDEQFFGPGTRLTVL.

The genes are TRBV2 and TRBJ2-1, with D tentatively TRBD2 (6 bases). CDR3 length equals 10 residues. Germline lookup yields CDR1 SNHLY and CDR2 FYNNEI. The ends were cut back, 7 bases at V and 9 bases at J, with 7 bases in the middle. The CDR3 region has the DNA TGTGCCAGCATGCGGGGTGAGCAGTTCTTC. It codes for CASMRGEQFF. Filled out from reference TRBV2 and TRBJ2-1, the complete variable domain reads EPEVTQTPSHQVTQMGQEVILRCVPISNHLYFYWYRQILGQKVEFLVSFYNNEISEKSEIFDDQFSVERPDGSNFTLKIRSTKLEDSAMYFCASMRGEQFFGPGTRLTVL.

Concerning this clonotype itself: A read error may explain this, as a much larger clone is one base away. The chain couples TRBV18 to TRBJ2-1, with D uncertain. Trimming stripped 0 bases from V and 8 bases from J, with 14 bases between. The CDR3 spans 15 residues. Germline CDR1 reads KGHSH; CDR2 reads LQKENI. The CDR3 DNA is TGTGCCAGCTCACCACCTCGCGGTAACAACGATGAGCAGTTCTTC. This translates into CASSPPRGNNDEQFF.

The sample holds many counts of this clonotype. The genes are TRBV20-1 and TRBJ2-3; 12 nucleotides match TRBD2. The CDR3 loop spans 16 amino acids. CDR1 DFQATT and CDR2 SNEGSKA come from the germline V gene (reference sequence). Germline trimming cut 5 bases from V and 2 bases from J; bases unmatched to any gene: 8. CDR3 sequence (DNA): TGCAGTGCTCCTCCTAGCGGGAGGGCAAACACAGATACGCAGTATTTT. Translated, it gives CSAPPSGRANTDTQYF.

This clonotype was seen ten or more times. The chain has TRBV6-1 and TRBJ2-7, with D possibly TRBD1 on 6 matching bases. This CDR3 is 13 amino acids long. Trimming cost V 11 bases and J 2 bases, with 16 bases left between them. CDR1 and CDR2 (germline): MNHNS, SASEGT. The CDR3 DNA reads TGTGCCGGATCACAGGGAAAACCCTACGAGCAGTACTTC. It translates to CAGSQGKPYEQYF.

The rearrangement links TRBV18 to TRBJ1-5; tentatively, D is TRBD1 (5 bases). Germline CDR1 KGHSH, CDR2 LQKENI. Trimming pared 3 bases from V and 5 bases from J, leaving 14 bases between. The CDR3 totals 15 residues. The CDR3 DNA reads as TGTGCCAGCTCACCCCGCAGGGACGGCGATCAGCCCCAGCATTTT. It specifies CASSPRRDGDQPQHF.

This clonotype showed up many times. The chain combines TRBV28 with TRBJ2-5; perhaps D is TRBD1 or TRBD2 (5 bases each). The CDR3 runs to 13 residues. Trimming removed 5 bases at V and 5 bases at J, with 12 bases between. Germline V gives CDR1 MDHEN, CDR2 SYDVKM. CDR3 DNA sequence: TGTGCCAGCAGTGTTGACAGAGGGGAGACCCAGTACTTC. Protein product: CASSVDRGETQYF.

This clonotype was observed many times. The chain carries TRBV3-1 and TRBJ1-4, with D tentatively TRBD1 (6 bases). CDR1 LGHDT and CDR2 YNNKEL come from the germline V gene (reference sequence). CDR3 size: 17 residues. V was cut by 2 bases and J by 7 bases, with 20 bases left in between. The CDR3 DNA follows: TGTGCCAGCAGCCAAAGAACCCCCTGGGGGCAACGTGAAAAACTGTTTTTT. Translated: CASSQRTPWGQREKLFF.

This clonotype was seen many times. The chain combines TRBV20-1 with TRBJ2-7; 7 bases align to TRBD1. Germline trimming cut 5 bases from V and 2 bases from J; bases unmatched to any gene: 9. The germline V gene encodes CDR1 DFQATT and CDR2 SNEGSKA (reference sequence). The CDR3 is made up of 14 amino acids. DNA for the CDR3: TGCAGTGCTTCCGGACAGGCGAAAGCCTACGAGCAGTACTTC. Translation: CSASGQAKAYEQYF.

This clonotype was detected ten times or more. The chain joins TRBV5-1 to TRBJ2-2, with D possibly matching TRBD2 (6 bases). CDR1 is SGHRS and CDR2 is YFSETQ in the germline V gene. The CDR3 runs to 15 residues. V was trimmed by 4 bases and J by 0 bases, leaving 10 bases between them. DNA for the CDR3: TGCGCCAGCAGCCTCGGAGGGTCGAACACCGGGGAGCTGTTTTTT. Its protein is CASSLGGSNTGELFF.

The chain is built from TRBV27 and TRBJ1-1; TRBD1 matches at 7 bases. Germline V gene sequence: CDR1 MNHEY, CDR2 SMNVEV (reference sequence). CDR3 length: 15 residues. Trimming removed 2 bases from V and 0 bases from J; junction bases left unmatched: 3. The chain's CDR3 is CASSLRGLVNTEAFF. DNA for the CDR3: TGTGCCAGCAGTTTAAGGGGGCTGGTGAACACTGAAGCTTTCTTT.

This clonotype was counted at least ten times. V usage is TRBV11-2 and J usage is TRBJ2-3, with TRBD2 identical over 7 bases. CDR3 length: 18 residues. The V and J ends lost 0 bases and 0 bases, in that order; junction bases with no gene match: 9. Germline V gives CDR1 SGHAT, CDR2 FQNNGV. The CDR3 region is CASSLESGRGSSTDTQYF. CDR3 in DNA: TGTGCCAGCAGCTTAGAGTCGGGGAGGGGTTCTAGCACAGATACGCAGTATTTT.

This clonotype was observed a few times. The CDR3 loop reads CASRSGQLINQPQHF. The CDR3 DNA reads TGTGCCAGCAGATCGGGACAGTTAATCAATCAGCCCCAGCATTTT. The chain has TRBV6-2 or TRBV6-3 and TRBJ1-5; 7 bases fit TRBD1. J lost 3 bases, V lost 6 bases, and 8 bases had no gene match. The CDR3 totals 15 residues. Germline lookup yields CDR1 MNHEY and CDR2 SVGEGT.